This is a list of T cell receptor beta chains from one sample in a study of blood T cell repertoires in COVID-19. Produced via immunoSEQ multiplex PCR; TCRdb's table is partial and in-frame only. The sample lists 200,000 to 250,000 clones, approximately 86% occurring once. The sequenced sample was peripheral blood. Receptors originate from a woman aged 80 or older with acute or convalescent COVID-19. The CDR3 runs from the conserved cysteine through the conserved F or W. The D gene is left open where the match is weak. Where a row states a size, it is once, few, many or the class of an expanded clone; other rows omit it.

CDR3 | DNA | J | size | V | D
CASSPGGSAYNEQFF | TGTGCTAGCAGCCCTGGGGGGTCTGCCTACAATGAGCAGTTCTTC | TRBJ2-1 | NA | TRBV7-7 | NA
CASSGRDNVNTGELFF | TGCGCCAGCAGCGGCCGGGACAACGTGAACACCGGGGAGCTGTTTTTT | TRBJ2-2 | NA | TRBV5-1 | NA
CASSASGLSNQPQHF | TGTGCCAGCAGTGCCTCAGGGTTGAGCAATCAGCCCCAGCATTTT | TRBJ1-5 | NA | TRBV2 | NA
CASSLTQEAFF | TGTGCCAGCAGCCTTACTCAAGAAGCTTTCTTT | TRBJ1-1 | NA | TRBV7-2 | NA
CATSRDIGNQPQHF | TGTGCCACCAGCAGGGACATTGGCAATCAGCCCCAGCATTTT | TRBJ1-5 | NA | TRBV15 | NA
CASSTQGQNNEKLFF | TGTGCCAGTAGTACTCAAGGACAGAATAATGAAAAACTGTTTTTT | TRBJ1-4 | NA | TRBV19 | NA
CASSLGDRNNEQFF | TGTGCCAGCAGCTTGGGCGACAGGAACAATGAGCAGTTCTTC | TRBJ2-1 | NA | TRBV5-6 | NA
CASSLAGALREQYF | TGTGCCAGCAGCTTAGCGGGGGCACTTCGCGAGCAGTACTTC | TRBJ2-7 | NA | TRBV7-8 | NA
CASRVGSNTEAFF | TGTGCCAGCCGGGTGGGTTCGAACACTGAAGCTTTCTTT | TRBJ1-1 | few | TRBV4-2 | NA
CASSYSRRGLGFGYEQYF | TGTGCCAGCAGTTATTCGAGAAGGGGGTTGGGGTTCGGATACGAGCAGTACTTC | TRBJ2-7 | NA | TRBV6-8 | NA
CASSYSILGAGGAFF | TGTGCCAGCAGTTACTCGATTTTAGGGGCAGGGGGAGCTTTCTTT | TRBJ1-1 | NA | TRBV6-5 | TRBD1
CASSPLQGRTVYEQYF | TGTGCCAGTAGCCCCCTACAGGGACGGACAGTATACGAGCAGTACTTC | TRBJ2-7 | NA | TRBV19 | NA
CAWLTQTGTDLSNQPQHF | TGTGCCTGGTTAACGCAGACCGGGACAGACTTAAGCAATCAGCCCCAGCATTTT | TRBJ1-5 | once | TRBV9 | TRBD1
CASRLLLAGEETQYF | TGCGCCAGCAGATTGTTACTAGCGGGAGAAGAGACCCAGTACTTC | TRBJ2-5 | NA | TRBV5-1 | TRBD2
CASSFTFHTEAFF | TGTGCCAGCAGCTTTACATTCCACACTGAAGCTTTCTTT | TRBJ1-1 | NA | TRBV7-3 | NA
CASNPDNHGNTIYF | TGTGCCAGTAACCCGGACAATCATGGAAACACCATATATTTT | TRBJ1-3 | NA | TRBV19 | NA